The 30 T cell receptor beta chains in this list originate from one sample, sequenced in a study of T cell responses to AZD1222 COVID-19 vaccine (dated by TCRdb to the early 2020s). Reading the label with the study, this specimen's time point is: baseline before first vaccination. Receptor libraries were prepared by the immunoSEQ multiplex PCR assay. TCRdb mirrors the immuneACCESS table, restricted to in-frame sequences. Some clones are absent from its copies; in checked studies, under half trace to an unresolved V gene, and the reason for the others is unknown. This sample lists approximately 150,000 clones; roughly 90% were detected once. Of the sample, 4% to 5.5% is held by the ten largest clones. The material sequenced was peripheral blood, taken on day 0 of AZD1222 vaccination. Receptors were obtained from an adult in good health.

The J gene is TRBJ2-3, the V gene TRBV30, with D perhaps given as TRBD1 or TRBD2 (5 bases each). Germline CDR1 is GTSNPN and CDR2 is SVGIG (reference sequence). This CDR3 is built from 14 residues. V was shortened by 3 bases and J by 4 bases, with 14 bases between the two germline ends. CDR3 sequence (DNA): TGTGCCTGGAGAGTAGGGACGCCCGCAGATACGCAGTATTTT. Its translation: CAWRVGTPADTQYF.

The V gene is TRBV15, the J gene TRBJ1-1, with D perhaps TRBD1 (6 bases). V lost 1 base, J lost 8 bases, and 8 bases lay in between. CDR3 length: 12 residues. Per germline, CDR1 LNHNV and CDR2 YYDKDF (reference sequence). This chain's CDR3 is CATSRVGQEAFF. The CDR3 DNA follows: TGTGCCACCAGCAGAGTAGGACAGGAAGCTTTCTTT.

The V and J genes are TRBV7-9 and TRBJ1-1; TRBD1 matches at 11 bases. J lost 11 bases, V lost 3 bases, and 8 bases had no gene match. The CDR3 totals 14 residues. The germline gives CDR1 SEHNR, CDR2 FQNEAQ (reference sequence). CDR3 in DNA: TGTGCCAGCAGCTTCTGGACAGGGGGCGCATCTGCTTTCTTT. This sequence encodes CASSFWTGGASAFF.

This clone was seen a few times. V gene TRBV4-1 combines with J gene TRBJ2-7; 10 nucleotides align to TRBD1. Looked up from germline, CDR1 is MGHRA and CDR2 is YSYEKL. The J segment lost 7 bases and the V segment lost 2 bases, leaving 14 bases of the junction unmatched. This CDR3 has 17 amino acids. The CDR3 sequence: CASSQPSGTGEGWEQYF. CDR3 DNA sequence: TGCGCCAGCAGCCAACCATCCGGGACAGGGGAAGGATGGGAGCAGTACTTC.

The chain is built from TRBV5-6 and TRBJ2-1; 9 nucleotides line up with TRBD2. The germline V gene encodes CDR1 SGHDT and CDR2 YYEEEE. V shed 4 bases, J shed 3 bases, and the junction held 14 bases outside the gene matches. There are 18 residues in the CDR3. Written as DNA, the CDR3 is TGTGCCAGCAGCGGGGACAGTTTCGGACTAGCGATCTACAATGAGCAGTTCTTC. Amino acids: CASSGDSFGLAIYNEQFF.

The chain uses TRBV28 and TRBJ2-5, with D unresolved. The germline CDR1 and CDR2 sequences are MDHEN and SYDVKM. This CDR3 spans 14 amino acids. V was clipped by 6 bases and J by 3 bases, with 14 bases between them. CDR3 amino acids: CASSSDWEKETQYF. CDR3 DNA sequence: TGTGCCAGCAGCTCTGACTGGGAAAAAGAGACCCAGTACTTC.

The CDR3 DNA reads TGTGCCAGTAGCAGAGCGGGAGGGTGGTATCCAGATACGCAGTATTTT. Its protein is CASSRAGGWYPDTQYF. The chain carries TRBV19 and TRBJ2-3; 10 nucleotides align to TRBD2. The germline V gene encodes CDR1 LNHDA and CDR2 SQIVND (reference sequence). With V trimmed by 6 bases and J by 4 bases, 10 bases remained unmatched. The CDR3 has 16 amino acids.

The CDR3 sequence is CASSLPVDHPSNEQFF. In DNA, the CDR3 is TGCGCCAGCAGCTTACCGGTCGATCATCCAAGCAATGAGCAGTTCTTC. V usage is TRBV5-1 and J usage is TRBJ2-1, with D unresolved. CDR1 is SGHRS, CDR2 YFSETQ, per germline. The CDR3 is 16 amino acids. V shed 2 bases and J shed 6 bases, with 18 bases lying between them.

The chain couples TRBV24-1 to TRBJ2-3, with D unresolved. This CDR3 has 16 amino acids. The V end lost 5 bases, the J end lost 2 bases, and 16 bases lay between the germline ends. From germline, CDR1 is KGHDR and CDR2 SFDVKD. The CDR3 spells CATSVPSPRATDTQYF. In DNA form, the CDR3 reads TGTGCCACCAGTGTTCCTTCTCCCCGGGCCACAGATACGCAGTATTTT.

This clone turned up a few times. V gene TRBV27 combines with J gene TRBJ2-1; the D is unclear. This CDR3 region has 13 residues. In germline, CDR1 is MNHEY, CDR2 SMNVEV (reference sequence). Trimming removed 2 bases at V and 4 bases at J, with 6 bases between. The CDR3 here is CASSLQVYNEQFF. The CDR3 DNA follows: TGTGCCAGCAGTTTACAGGTTTACAATGAGCAGTTCTTC.

The rearrangement uses TRBV5-1 and TRBJ2-1; 7 bases line up with TRBD2. CDR3 size: 17 residues. Per germline, CDR1 SGHRS and CDR2 YFSETQ. V was clipped by 4 bases and J by 7 bases; unmatched bases: 17. The chain's CDR3 is CASSLTLAGHRRNEQFF. In DNA form, the CDR3 reads TGCGCCAGCAGCCTAACTTTAGCGGGCCACAGACGGAATGAGCAGTTCTTC. The variable domain in full, completed from reference TRBV5-1 and TRBJ2-1, reads KAGVTQTPRYLIKTRGQQVTLSCSPISGHRSVSWYQQTPGQGLQFLFEYFSETQRNKGNFPGRFSGRQFSNSRSEMNVSTLELGDSALYLCASSLTLAGHRRNEQFFGPGTRLTVL.

J is TRBJ2-7 and V is TRBV5-1; unclear D gene. Between the trimmed V and J ends, which lost 9 bases and 2 bases, there was a span of 18 bases. Germline CDR1 reads SGHRS; CDR2 reads YFSETQ. The CDR3 spans 14 residues. This CDR3 is CATSKRPDTYEQYF. The CDR3 bases are TGCGCCACTTCCAAAAGGCCAGATACCTACGAGCAGTACTTC.

The chain uses TRBV18 and TRBJ1-6; D is unclear. V was clipped by 2 bases and J by 6 bases, with 5 bases between them. Germline CDR1 and CDR2: KGHSH and LQKENI. The CDR3 runs 13 residues. The CDR3 nucleotides read TGTGCCAGCTCACCAGGGCGTAATTCACCCCTCCACTTT. Translation: CASSPGRNSPLHF.

The chain is built from TRBV6-5 and TRBJ2-7, with 8 bases matching TRBD2. V was pared by 2 bases and J by 3 bases, with 6 bases of the junction left unmatched. The CDR3 covers 15 residues. The germline gives CDR1 MNHEY, CDR2 SVGAGI. This chain's CDR3 is CASSYVAGGDYEQYF. DNA of the CDR3: TGTGCCAGCAGTTACGTTGCGGGAGGAGACTACGAGCAGTACTTC.

Turning to this clone: This CDR3 is also generated by other DNA sequences in the sample. This chain connects TRBV7-2 to TRBJ2-3; the D gene is possibly TRBD2 (5 bases). Germline CDR1 and CDR2: SGHTA and FQGNSA. Between the trimmed V and J ends, which lost 1 base and 3 bases, there was a span of 8 bases. The CDR3 is 14 residues long. DNA of the CDR3: TGTGCCAGCAGCTTAGATGGCGGGACAGATACGCAGTATTTT. This gives the protein CASSLDGGTDTQYF.

This clone was seen a single time. The CDR3 DNA sequence: TGTGCCAGCCAATACCCCGGGACTCCTGGGGACTCCTACAATGAGCAGTTCTTC. This gives the protein CASQYPGTPGDSYNEQFF. The chain joins TRBV25-1 to TRBJ2-1, with D perhaps TRBD2 (6 bases). The CDR3 contains 18 residues. The ends were cut back, 8 bases at V and 0 bases at J, with 23 bases in the middle. Germline loops: CDR1 MGHDK, CDR2 SYGVNS. The whole variable domain, remainder taken from reference TRBV25-1 and TRBJ2-1, is EADIYQTPRYLVIGTGKKITLECSQTMGHDKMYWYQQDPGMELHLIHYSYGVNSTEKGDLSSESTVSRIRTEHFPLTLESARPSHTSQYLCASQYPGTPGDSYNEQFFGPGTRLTVL.

This rearrangement joins TRBV30 to TRBJ1-5, with D perhaps matching TRBD1 (6 bases). Trimming removed 0 bases at V and 4 bases at J, with 10 bases between. The CDR3 contains 14 residues. In germline, CDR1 is GTSNPN, CDR2 SVGIG (reference sequence). CDR3 bases: TGTGCCTGGAGTGTACACAGGGCAAATCAGCCCCAGCATTTT. Protein product: CAWSVHRANQPQHF.

This clone was detected a few times. This chain links TRBV19 with TRBJ2-3, with 9 bases fitting TRBD2. The V segment lost 5 bases and the J segment 2 bases; nucleotides outside the gene matches: 8. The CDR3 has 16 residues. Germline CDR1 and CDR2: LNHDA and SQIVND (reference sequence). Here the CDR3 reads CASSPEAGGHTDTQYF. For the CDR3, the DNA is TGTGCCAGTAGTCCCGAAGCGGGAGGCCACACAGATACGCAGTATTTT.

This clone appeared a single time. The chain is built from TRBV6-1 and TRBJ2-1; 7 positions agree with TRBD2. The CDR3 loop spans 14 amino acids. The ends lost 4 bases at V and 3 bases at J; junction bases unmatched: 3. Looked up from germline, CDR1 is MNHNS and CDR2 is SASEGT. CDR3 nucleotides: TGTGCCAGCAGTGTAGCGGGTGGCTACAATGAGCAGTTCTTC. Translating gives CASSVAGGYNEQFF.

J is TRBJ1-6 and V is TRBV27; D gene unclear. Germline assignment: CDR1 MNHEY and CDR2 SMNVEV (reference sequence). This CDR3 contains 15 residues. Trimming shortened V by 3 bases and J by 5 bases, and 11 bases separated the two germline ends. CDR3 protein: CASSFRVEHNSPLHF. The CDR3 DNA sequence: TGTGCCAGCAGTTTCCGAGTGGAGCATAATTCACCCCTCCACTTT.

The chain employs TRBV24-1 and TRBJ1-4; tentative D call: TRBD1 (5 bases). The germline V gene has CDR1 KGHDR and CDR2 SFDVKD. The V end was cut by 11 bases, the J end by 3 bases, with 21 bases between. This CDR3 is 16 amino acids long. The CDR3 DNA follows: TGTGCCATCGCGACAGTACTCGGCTTGGCTAATGAAAAACTGTTTTTT. It codes for CAIATVLGLANEKLFF.

The CDR3 is CASSPKFTLTGFYNSPLHF. CDR3 in DNA: TGTGCCAGCAGCCCAAAATTCACTCTGACGGGGTTCTATAATTCACCCCTCCACTTT. This sequence joins TRBV7-2 and TRBJ1-6; D unclear. This CDR3 contains 19 residues. The germline V gene encodes CDR1 SGHTA and CDR2 FQGNSA. The V gene lost 5 bases and the J gene lost 3 bases, with 23 bases spanning the gap. Combining the CDR3 with reference TRBV7-2 and TRBJ1-6 gives the whole variable domain GAGVSQSPSNKVTEKGKDVELRCDPISGHTALYWYRQSLGQGLEFLIYFQGNSAPDKSGLPSDRFSAERTGGSVSTLTIQRTQQEDSAVYLCASSPKFTLTGFYNSPLHFGNGTRLTVT.

This clone was found once. The chain employs TRBV27 and TRBJ2-7, with 7 bases identical to TRBD1. The ends lost 5 bases at V and 3 bases at J; junction bases unmatched: 10. The CDR3 loop spans 15 amino acids. The germline V gene has CDR1 MNHEY and CDR2 SMNVEV (reference sequence). This chain's CDR3 is CASSPHGTVLYEQYF. In DNA, the CDR3 is TGTGCCAGCAGTCCTCACGGGACAGTCCTCTACGAGCAGTACTTC.

The V call is TRBV12-5, the J call TRBJ1-5; a weak D match, TRBD1 (5 bases). Looked up from germline, CDR1 is LGHNT and CDR2 is FRNRAP. The CDR3 extends over 12 amino acids. V shed 1 base and J shed 11 bases, with 9 bases lying between them. The CDR3 sequence is CASGLDGGAQHF. CDR3 bases: TGTGCTAGTGGTTTGGACGGGGGGGCCCAGCATTTT.

The V and J genes are TRBV6-4 and TRBJ2-2; D ambiguous. Per the germline V gene, CDR1 is MRHNA and CDR2 is SNTAGT. The V gene lost 6 bases and the J gene lost 2 bases, with 10 bases spanning the gap. The length of the CDR3 is 14 residues. The CDR3 nucleotides read TGTGCCAGCAGCTCTTTCATAAACACCGGGGAGCTGTTTTTT. Residues: CASSSFINTGELFF.

J is TRBJ1-2 and V is TRBV30, with D perhaps TRBD1 (6 bases). V lost 0 bases, J lost 7 bases, and 12 bases lay in between. This CDR3 is 13 amino acids long. The germline V gene has CDR1 GTSNPN and CDR2 SVGIG (reference sequence). The CDR3 DNA reads TGTGCCTGGAGTGTACTCAGGGGCAGTGGCTACACCTTC. Translated, it gives CAWSVLRGSGYTF.

V usage is TRBV7-2 and J usage is TRBJ2-7; D is unresolved. Trimming removed 2 bases from V and 2 bases from J, with 16 bases in between. Looked up from germline, CDR1 is SGHTA and CDR2 is FQGNSA. The CDR3 spans 16 residues. The CDR3 DNA sequence: TGTGCCAGCAGCTTAAGGACGACTGTACCCCCCTACGAGCAGTACTTC. It codes for CASSLRTTVPPYEQYF.

The genes are TRBV11-2 and TRBJ1-6; D not resolved. V was cut by 5 bases and J by 3 bases, with 11 bases left in between. The CDR3 loop spans 15 amino acids. The germline CDR1 and CDR2 sequences are SGHAT and FQNNGV. For the CDR3, the DNA is TGTGCCAGCAGCCAGCTAGGGATCTATAATTCACCCCTCCACTTT. Amino acids: CASSQLGIYNSPLHF.

The chain uses TRBV6-5 and TRBJ2-7; 7 bases agree with TRBD2. The germline V gene encodes CDR1 MNHEY and CDR2 SVGAGI. There are 14 residues in the CDR3. V lost 6 bases and J lost 1; bases outside the gene matches: 6. As DNA, the CDR3 is TGTGCCAGCAGGGGGGGGTACAATTCCTACGAGCAGTACTTC. Translated: CASRGGYNSYEQYF.

The chain has TRBV19 and TRBJ1-4; 8 nucleotides align to TRBD1. CDR1 is LNHDA, CDR2 SQIVND, per germline (reference sequence). The CDR3 totals 13 residues. With 7 bases clipped from V and 8 bases from J, the junction kept 6 bases outside the gene matches. The CDR3 coding sequence is TGTGCCAGTATCCCAGGGGGCGAAGAAAAACTGTTTTTT. This sequence encodes CASIPGGEEKLFF.